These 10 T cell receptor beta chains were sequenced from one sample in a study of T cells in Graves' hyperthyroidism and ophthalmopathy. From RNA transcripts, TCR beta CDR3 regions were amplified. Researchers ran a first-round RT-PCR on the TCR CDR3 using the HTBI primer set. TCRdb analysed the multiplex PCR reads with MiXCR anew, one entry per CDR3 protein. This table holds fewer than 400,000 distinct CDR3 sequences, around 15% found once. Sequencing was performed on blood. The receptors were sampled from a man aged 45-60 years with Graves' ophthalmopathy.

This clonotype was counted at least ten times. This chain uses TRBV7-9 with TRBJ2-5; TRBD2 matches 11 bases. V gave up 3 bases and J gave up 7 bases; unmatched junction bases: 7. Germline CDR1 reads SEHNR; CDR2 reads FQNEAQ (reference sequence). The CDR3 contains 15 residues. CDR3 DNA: TGTGCCAGCAGCTTGGGGACTAGCGGTGTTGGGACCCAGTACTTC. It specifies CASSLGTSGVGTQYF. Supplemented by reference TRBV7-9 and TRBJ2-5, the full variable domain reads DTGVSQNPRHKITKRGQNVTFRCDPISEHNRLYWYRQTLGQGPEFLTYFQNEAQLEKSRLLSDRFSAERPKGSFSTLEIQRTEQGDSAMYLCASSLGTSGVGTQYFGPGTRLLVL.

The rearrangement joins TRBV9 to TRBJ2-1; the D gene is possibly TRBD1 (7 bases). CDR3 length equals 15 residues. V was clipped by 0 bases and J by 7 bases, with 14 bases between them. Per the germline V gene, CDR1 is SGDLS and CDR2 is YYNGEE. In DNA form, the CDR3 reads TGTGCCAGCAGCGTAGTGGAGGGGGCTCGGAATGAGCAGTTCTTC. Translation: CASSVVEGARNEQFF.

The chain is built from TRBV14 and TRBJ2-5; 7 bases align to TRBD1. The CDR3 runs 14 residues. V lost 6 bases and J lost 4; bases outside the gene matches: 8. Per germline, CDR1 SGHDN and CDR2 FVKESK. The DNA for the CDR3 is TGTGCCAGCAGAGGCAGGGGGTCCGGAGAGACCCAGTACTTC. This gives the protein CASRGRGSGETQYF.

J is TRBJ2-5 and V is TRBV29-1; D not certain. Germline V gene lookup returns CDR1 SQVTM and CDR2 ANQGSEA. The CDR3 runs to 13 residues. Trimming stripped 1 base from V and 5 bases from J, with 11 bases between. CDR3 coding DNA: TGCAGCGTTGAAGTAAGGGCGAGGGAGACCCAGTACTTC. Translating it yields CSVEVRARETQYF.

The DNA for the CDR3 is TGTGCCAGTACTAGGCTAGCGGGAGGACCCACCGGGGAGCTGTTTTTT. This codes for CASTRLAGGPTGELFF. The V call is TRBV19, the J call TRBJ2-2, with 11 bases identical to TRBD2. The CDR3 totals 16 residues. V was clipped by 7 bases and J by 4 bases; unmatched bases: 8. The V gene's germline CDR1 is LNHDA and CDR2 SQIVND (reference sequence).

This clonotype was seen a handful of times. For the CDR3, the DNA is TGCAGCGTTGAATCCCCGACTAGCCGCGATGAGCAGTTCTTC. Its protein product is CSVESPTSRDEQFF. The gene calls are TRBV29-1 and TRBJ2-1; 7 bases match TRBD2. This CDR3 has 14 amino acids. The junction had 9 bases not matched to a gene; V was cut back by 2 bases and J by 8 bases. Germline V lookup: CDR1 SQVTM, CDR2 ANQGSEA.

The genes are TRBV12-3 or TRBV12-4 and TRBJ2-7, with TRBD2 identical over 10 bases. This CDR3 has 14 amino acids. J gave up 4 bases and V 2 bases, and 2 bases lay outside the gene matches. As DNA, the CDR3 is TGTGCCAGCAGTTTAAGGACTAGCGGATACGAGCAGTACTTC. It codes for CASSLRTSGYEQYF.

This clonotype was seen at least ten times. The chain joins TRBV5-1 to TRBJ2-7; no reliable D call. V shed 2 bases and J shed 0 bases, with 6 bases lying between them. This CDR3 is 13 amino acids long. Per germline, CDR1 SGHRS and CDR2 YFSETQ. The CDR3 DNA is TGCGCCAGCAGCTTAACGATCTCCTACGAGCAGTACTTC. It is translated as CASSLTISYEQYF.

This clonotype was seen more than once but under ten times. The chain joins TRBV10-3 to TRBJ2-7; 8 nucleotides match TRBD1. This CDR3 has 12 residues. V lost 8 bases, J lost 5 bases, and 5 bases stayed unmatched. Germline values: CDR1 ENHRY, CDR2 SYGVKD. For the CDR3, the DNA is TGTGCCATCCGGACAGGGATGGACGAGCAGTACTTC. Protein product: CAIRTGMDEQYF.

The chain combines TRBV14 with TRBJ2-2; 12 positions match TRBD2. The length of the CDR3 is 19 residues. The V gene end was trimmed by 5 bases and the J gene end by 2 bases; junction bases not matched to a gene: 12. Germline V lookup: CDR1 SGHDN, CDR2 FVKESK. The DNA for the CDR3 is TGTGCCAGCAGCATTACCCGACTAGCGGGAGCGTTTAACACCGGGGAGCTGTTTTTT. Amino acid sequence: CASSITRLAGAFNTGELFF.